This TCR beta chain was found in a study of naive CD8 T cells in extremely preterm neonates. Regarding the study as a whole: Compared with all age groups, preterm neonates showed less repertoire richness. Relative to older groups, preterm infants had shorter, less trimmed CDR3s with fewer N additions.

Healthy nonsmoking adults and healthy children aged about 15-60 months donated peripheral blood. Live Annexin V-negative naive CD3+CD8+CD45RA+CCR7+ T cells were sorted. Of note for this clone: Its antigen is not known.

There are 15 residues in the CDR3. Germline assignment: CDR1 SGHRS and CDR2 YFSETQ. V was cut by 0 bases and J by 2 bases, with 12 bases left in between. Clones were sequenced by immunoSEQ multiplex PCR, and TCRdb holds only the in-frame ones, with some missing. The sample records approximately 7,400 clones, just over 95% being singletons. Sequenced material: naive CD8+ T cells from blood. V is TRBV5-1 and J is TRBJ2-7, with D perhaps matching TRBD2 (7 bases). The sequence came from a human donor in good health. CDR3 region: CASSLDRGAPYEQYF. Written as DNA, the CDR3 is TGCGCCAGCAGCTTGGACCGGGGGGCTCCCTACGAGCAGTACTTC.